This T cell receptor beta chain was captured in a study of cytomegalovirus exposure and HLA in healthy donors. Overall study: The Caucasian-associated ancestry cluster held over 80% of a few hundred genotyped donors.

General observations from the study: It was reported that TCR beta sequences correctly inferred the HLA-A and HLA-B alleles for most subjects. Later, an analysis showed that TCR beta chains associated with HLA were more clonally expanded than others that were equally common.

These donors counted as nominally healthy when sampled, but unrecorded immune exposures were likely. This clone was seen only a few times. Its antigen is undetermined. A multiplex PCR was run with 60 Vbeta primers and 13 Jbeta primers. Only in-frame clones appear in the TCRdb table, and some are missing; sequencing was by immunoSEQ multiplex PCR. The repertoire consists of approximately 130,000 clones, with around 77% occurring once and the leading ten covering around 1.2%. This CDR3 is built from 16 residues. CDR1 is SGHVS and CDR2 is FNYEAQ in the germline V gene. The junction had 14 bases not matched to a gene; V was cut back by 5 bases and J by 7 bases.

The source is a middle-aged man in good health and CMV-seronegative. The chain couples TRBV7-6 to TRBJ2-5; 9 bases are shared with TRBD1. Sequencing input: PBMCs. CDR3: CASSQGQGSLQGTQYF. The CDR3 DNA reads TGTGCCAGCAGCCAAGGACAGGGGTCCCTTCAGGGGACCCAGTACTTC.